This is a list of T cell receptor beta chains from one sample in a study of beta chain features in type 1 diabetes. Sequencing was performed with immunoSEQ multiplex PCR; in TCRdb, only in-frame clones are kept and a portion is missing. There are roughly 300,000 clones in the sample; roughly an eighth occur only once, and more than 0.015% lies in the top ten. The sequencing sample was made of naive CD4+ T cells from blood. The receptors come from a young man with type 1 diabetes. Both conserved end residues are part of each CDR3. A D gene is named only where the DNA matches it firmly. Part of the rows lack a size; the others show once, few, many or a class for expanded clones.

cdr3_aa: CASSQQGWDGYTF
cdr3_nt: TGTGCCAGCAGTCAACAGGGTTGGGATGGCTACACCTTC
j_call: TRBJ1-2
v_call: TRBV28
d_call: -
cdr3_length: 13
clone_size: few

cdr3_aa: CAISESDGRAGGNEQFF
cdr3_nt: TGTGCCATCAGTGAGTCGGACGGGAGGGCCGGTGGGAATGAGCAGTTCTTC
j_call: TRBJ2-1
v_call: TRBV10-3
d_call: TRBD2
cdr3_length: 17
clone_size: few

cdr3_aa: CASSAQSSGNTIYF
cdr3_nt: TGTGCCAGCAGCGCACAGAGCTCTGGAAACACCATATATTTT
j_call: TRBJ1-3
v_call: TRBV9
d_call: -
cdr3_length: 14
clone_size: -

cdr3_aa: CASSFVGGLEAFF
cdr3_nt: TGTGCCAGCAGCTTTGTCGGGGGTCTCGAAGCTTTCTTT
j_call: TRBJ1-1
v_call: TRBV7-9
d_call: -
cdr3_length: 13
clone_size: few

cdr3_aa: CSATGGTEAFF
cdr3_nt: TGCAGTGCTACAGGGGGCACTGAAGCTTTCTTT
j_call: TRBJ1-1
v_call: TRBV20-1
d_call: TRBD1
cdr3_length: 11
clone_size: few

cdr3_aa: CASSLGVGRLEAFF
cdr3_nt: TGTGCCAGCAGCTTAGGCGTGGGTAGACTTGAAGCTTTCTTT
j_call: TRBJ1-1
v_call: TRBV7-9
d_call: -
cdr3_length: 14
clone_size: few

cdr3_aa: CASSLRLGREAHYTQYF
cdr3_nt: TGTGCCAGCAGTTTAAGGCTGGGGCGGGAGGCGCATTATACGCAGTATTTT
j_call: TRBJ2-3
v_call: TRBV28
d_call: TRBD2
cdr3_length: 17
clone_size: -

cdr3_aa: CASTSGNYEQYF
cdr3_nt: TGTGCCAGCACTAGCGGAAACTACGAGCAGTACTTC
j_call: TRBJ2-7
v_call: TRBV28
d_call: TRBD2
cdr3_length: 12
clone_size: few

cdr3_aa: CASSLGQGNTGELFF
cdr3_nt: TGTGCCAGCAGCTTAGGACAGGGTAACACCGGGGAGCTGTTTTTT
j_call: TRBJ2-2
v_call: TRBV11-3
d_call: TRBD1
cdr3_length: 15
clone_size: few

cdr3_aa: CASSPTTSGIGSEQFF
cdr3_nt: TGTGCCAGCAGTCCTACTACTAGCGGGATAGGTAGTGAGCAGTTCTTC
j_call: TRBJ2-1
v_call: TRBV2
d_call: TRBD2
cdr3_length: 16
clone_size: few

cdr3_aa: CASSQQGFFYNEQFF
cdr3_nt: TGTGCCAGCAGCCAACAGGGGTTTTTTTACAATGAGCAGTTCTTC
j_call: TRBJ2-1
v_call: TRBV28
d_call: TRBD1
cdr3_length: 15
clone_size: few

cdr3_aa: CSVEGDRANYGYTF
cdr3_nt: TGCAGCGTTGAAGGCGACAGGGCTAACTATGGCTACACCTTC
j_call: TRBJ1-2
v_call: TRBV29-1
d_call: TRBD1
cdr3_length: 14
clone_size: few

cdr3_aa: CASSLAQGKRGYTF
cdr3_nt: TGTGCCAGCAGCTTGGCACAGGGGAAGAGGGGCTACACCTTC
j_call: TRBJ1-2
v_call: TRBV5-6
d_call: TRBD1
cdr3_length: 14
clone_size: few

cdr3_aa: CASSSRPNGAYEQYF
cdr3_nt: TGTGCCAGCAGTTCGAGGCCTAACGGGGCCTACGAGCAGTACTTC
j_call: TRBJ2-7
v_call: TRBV6-5
d_call: -
cdr3_length: 15
clone_size: -

cdr3_aa: CSVEVGLSAGETQYF
cdr3_nt: TGCAGCGTTGAAGTCGGACTTTCGGCGGGAGAGACCCAGTACTTC
j_call: TRBJ2-5
v_call: TRBV29-1
d_call: -
cdr3_length: 15
clone_size: -

cdr3_aa: CASSFGDRTNEKLFF
cdr3_nt: TGTGCCAGCAGCTTCGGAGACAGAACCAATGAAAAACTGTTTTTT
j_call: TRBJ1-4
v_call: TRBV7-9
d_call: -
cdr3_length: 15
clone_size: -

cdr3_aa: CASSLGQDYGYTF
cdr3_nt: TGTGCCAGCAGCTTGGGTCAGGATTATGGCTACACCTTC
j_call: TRBJ1-2
v_call: TRBV5-6
d_call: -
cdr3_length: 13
clone_size: -

cdr3_aa: CASSLSSGSPNNEQFF
cdr3_nt: TGTGCCAGCAGCTTGTCAAGCGGGAGCCCGAACAATGAGCAGTTCTTC
j_call: TRBJ2-1
v_call: TRBV7-2
d_call: TRBD2
cdr3_length: 16
clone_size: -

cdr3_aa: CASSSSWAQPQHF
cdr3_nt: TGTGCCAGCAGTAGTTCCTGGGCTCAGCCCCAGCATTTT
j_call: TRBJ1-5
v_call: TRBV2
d_call: -
cdr3_length: 13
clone_size: -

cdr3_aa: CASSFQAGGRTDTQYF
cdr3_nt: TGTGCCAGCAGCTTCCAAGCGGGAGGGAGGACAGATACGCAGTATTTT
j_call: TRBJ2-3
v_call: TRBV11-2
d_call: TRBD2
cdr3_length: 16
clone_size: -

cdr3_aa: CASSLAGTGGEKLFF
cdr3_nt: TGTGCCAGCAGCCTGGCCGGGACAGGGGGGGAAAAACTGTTTTTT
j_call: TRBJ1-4
v_call: TRBV6-5
d_call: TRBD1
cdr3_length: 15
clone_size: -

cdr3_aa: CASSSQGFDGYTF
cdr3_nt: TGTGCCAGCAGTTCACAGGGCTTCGATGGCTACACCTTC
j_call: TRBJ1-2
v_call: TRBV28
d_call: -
cdr3_length: 13
clone_size: few

cdr3_aa: CASSQELEGAKAQETQYF
cdr3_nt: TGCGCCAGCAGCCAAGAATTGGAGGGGGCGAAAGCTCAAGAGACCCAGTACTTC
j_call: TRBJ2-5
v_call: TRBV4-3
d_call: -
cdr3_length: 18
clone_size: -

cdr3_aa: CASSLVPKETQYF
cdr3_nt: TGTGCCAGCAGCTTAGTCCCCAAAGAGACCCAGTACTTC
j_call: TRBJ2-5
v_call: TRBV7-9
d_call: -
cdr3_length: 13
clone_size: few

cdr3_aa: CAWSRIAVPEQYF
cdr3_nt: TGTGCCTGGAGTAGAATAGCGGTCCCTGAGCAGTACTTC
j_call: TRBJ2-7
v_call: TRBV30
d_call: -
cdr3_length: 13
clone_size: -

cdr3_aa: CASSFTGETYNEQFF
cdr3_nt: TGCGCCAGCAGCTTTACAGGGGAGACCTACAATGAGCAGTTCTTC
j_call: TRBJ2-1
v_call: TRBV5-1
d_call: TRBD1
cdr3_length: 15
clone_size: -

cdr3_aa: CASTRDYAETQYF
cdr3_nt: TGTGCCAGCACCCGAGACTACGCGGAGACCCAGTACTTC
j_call: TRBJ2-5
v_call: TRBV6-5
d_call: -
cdr3_length: 13
clone_size: few

cdr3_aa: CASSGGQGQSCTDTQYF
cdr3_nt: TGTGCCAGCAGTGGAGGACAGGGGCAATCCTGCACAGATACGCAGTATTTT
j_call: TRBJ2-3
v_call: TRBV6-4
d_call: TRBD1
cdr3_length: 17
clone_size: few

cdr3_aa: CASRGGQVSYEQYF
cdr3_nt: TGTGCCAGCAGGGGAGGACAGGTCTCCTACGAGCAGTACTTC
j_call: TRBJ2-7
v_call: TRBV7-2
d_call: -
cdr3_length: 14
clone_size: -

cdr3_aa: CASSYSIGNEQFF
cdr3_nt: TGTGCCAGCAGTTACTCGATCGGCAATGAGCAGTTCTTC
j_call: TRBJ2-1
v_call: TRBV6-6
d_call: -
cdr3_length: 13
clone_size: few

cdr3_aa: CASSPGTENTEAFF
cdr3_nt: TGCGCCAGCAGCCCCGGGACAGAGAACACTGAAGCTTTCTTT
j_call: TRBJ1-1
v_call: TRBV5-1
d_call: TRBD1
cdr3_length: 14
clone_size: few

cdr3_aa: CASRAGVGEQYF
cdr3_nt: TGTGCCAGCAGGGCGGGAGTCGGCGAGCAGTACTTC
j_call: TRBJ2-7
v_call: TRBV27
d_call: TRBD2
cdr3_length: 12
clone_size: -

cdr3_aa: CASSGGQTNTGELFF
cdr3_nt: TGTGCCAGTAGTGGGGGACAGACGAACACCGGGGAGCTGTTTTTT
j_call: TRBJ2-2
v_call: TRBV19
d_call: TRBD1
cdr3_length: 15
clone_size: few

cdr3_aa: CASSLRGPETGELFF
cdr3_nt: TGTGCCAGCAGCTTAAGGGGCCCAGAGACCGGGGAGCTGTTTTTT
j_call: TRBJ2-2
v_call: TRBV7-9
d_call: -
cdr3_length: 15
clone_size: -

cdr3_aa: CASSLRGYEQYF
cdr3_nt: TGTGCCAGCAGTTTAAGAGGTTACGAGCAGTACTTC
j_call: TRBJ2-7
v_call: TRBV27
d_call: -
cdr3_length: 12
clone_size: -

cdr3_aa: CSAEAHTEAFF
cdr3_nt: TGCAGTGCTGAGGCCCACACTGAAGCTTTCTTT
j_call: TRBJ1-1
v_call: TRBV20-1
d_call: -
cdr3_length: 11
clone_size: -

cdr3_aa: CASRPPGQGLPGANVLTF
cdr3_nt: TGTGCCAGCAGGCCCCCGGGACAGGGGTTACCTGGGGCCAACGTCCTGACTTTC
j_call: TRBJ2-6
v_call: TRBV7-9
d_call: TRBD1
cdr3_length: 18
clone_size: -

cdr3_aa: CASSQRQGRYEQYF
cdr3_nt: TGTGCCAGCAGCCAACGACAGGGGAGGTACGAGCAGTACTTC
j_call: TRBJ2-7
v_call: TRBV14
d_call: TRBD1
cdr3_length: 14
clone_size: few

cdr3_aa: CASSREREETQYF
cdr3_nt: TGTGCCAGCAGCCGAGAGCGGGAAGAGACCCAGTACTTC
j_call: TRBJ2-5
v_call: TRBV7-2
d_call: -
cdr3_length: 13
clone_size: -

cdr3_aa: CASSEGGRLNTEAFF
cdr3_nt: TGCGCCAGCAGCGAGGGAGGGAGGTTGAACACTGAAGCTTTCTTT
j_call: TRBJ1-1
v_call: TRBV5-1
d_call: -
cdr3_length: 15
clone_size: -

cdr3_aa: CASSLRGATDTQYF
cdr3_nt: TGTGCCAGCAGCTTACGGGGGGCCACAGATACGCAGTATTTT
j_call: TRBJ2-3
v_call: TRBV7-2
d_call: -
cdr3_length: 14
clone_size: few

cdr3_aa: CASSRQGGPYEQYF
cdr3_nt: TGTGCCAGCAGCCGACAGGGGGGCCCCTACGAGCAGTACTTC
j_call: TRBJ2-7
v_call: TRBV7-2
d_call: TRBD1
cdr3_length: 14
clone_size: few

cdr3_aa: CASSLGRGLLYNEQFF
cdr3_nt: TGCGCCAGCAGCCTCGGAAGGGGACTACTCTACAATGAGCAGTTCTTC
j_call: TRBJ2-1
v_call: TRBV4-3
d_call: TRBD2
cdr3_length: 16
clone_size: few

cdr3_aa: CASSDFTVGLGYGYTF
cdr3_nt: TGTGCCAGCAGTGATTTCACAGTGGGACTTGGCTATGGCTACACCTTC
j_call: TRBJ1-2
v_call: TRBV2
d_call: -
cdr3_length: 16
clone_size: few

cdr3_aa: CASSERAGTEAFF
cdr3_nt: TGTGCCAGCAGTGAAAGGGCGGGAACTGAAGCTTTCTTT
j_call: TRBJ1-1
v_call: TRBV2
d_call: -
cdr3_length: 13
clone_size: -

cdr3_aa: CATSRDTSGRHRTQYF
cdr3_nt: TGTGCCACCAGCAGAGATACTAGCGGGAGGCACCGTACGCAGTATTTT
j_call: TRBJ2-3
v_call: TRBV15
d_call: TRBD2
cdr3_length: 16
clone_size: -

cdr3_aa: CASSPSRGSSYEQYF
cdr3_nt: TGTGCCAGCTCACCGTCCCGAGGGAGTTCCTACGAGCAGTACTTC
j_call: TRBJ2-7
v_call: TRBV18
d_call: -
cdr3_length: 15
clone_size: few

cdr3_aa: CASSLMAGEDEQYF
cdr3_nt: TGTGCCAGCAGCTTAATGGCGGGAGAGGACGAGCAGTACTTC
j_call: TRBJ2-7
v_call: TRBV7-2
d_call: TRBD2
cdr3_length: 14
clone_size: -

cdr3_aa: CASSLSPGDSYEQYF
cdr3_nt: TGTGCCAGCAGCTTAAGCCCGGGGGACTCCTACGAGCAGTACTTC
j_call: TRBJ2-7
v_call: TRBV13
d_call: -
cdr3_length: 15
clone_size: few

cdr3_aa: CASSHRARNQPQHF
cdr3_nt: TGTGCCAGCAGCCACAGGGCTCGCAATCAGCCCCAGCATTTT
j_call: TRBJ1-5
v_call: TRBV6-5
d_call: -
cdr3_length: 14
clone_size: few